These T cell receptor beta chains were read from a single sample in a study of fetal regulatory T cell absence and autoimmunity. Some clones are missing from TCRdb's copy, which holds only in-frame ones; the method was immunoSEQ multiplex PCR. The sample lists approximately 94,000 clones, around 72% occurring once. The material sequenced was pancreas tissue. The receptors here all came from a male donor with IPEX syndrome. Each CDR3 is given with its conserved first and last residue. D genes are given only for firm matches. Clone size is not always given. Where it is, it says once, few, many or a class for expanded clones.

>.|TRBV5-8|TRBD1|TRBJ2-7
CASSSTGFSYEQYF
TGTGCCAGCAGCTCGACAGGGTTTTCCTACGAGCAGTACTTC
>.|TRBV10-2|.|TRBJ1-2
CASSESRVSNYGYTF
TGCGCCAGCAGTGAGTCTAGGGTCTCTAACTATGGCTACACCTTC
>.|TRBV18|.|TRBJ2-1
CASSPPLATYNEQFF
TGTGCCAGCTCACCACCGTTGGCTACTTACAATGAGCAGTTCTTC
>once|TRBV7-6|TRBD2|TRBJ2-1
CASSFGGGPDEQFF
TGTGCCAGCAGCTTCGGCGGGGGGCCCGATGAGCAGTTCTTC
>few|TRBV9|TRBD1|TRBJ2-3
CASSSRQGTSTDTQYF
TGTGCCAGCAGCTCTCGACAGGGTACAAGCACAGATACGCAGTATTTT
>few|TRBV4-1|TRBD2|TRBJ2-1
CASSPLAGGSNEQFF
TGCGCCAGCAGCCCCCTAGCGGGGGGTTCAAATGAGCAGTTCTTC
>.|TRBV27|TRBD2|TRBJ2-7
CASSLASGVIYEQYF
TGTGCCAGCAGTTTAGCTAGCGGGGTAATCTACGAGCAGTACTTC
>few|TRBV23-1|TRBD1|TRBJ1-2
CASSQPGQSPNYGYTF
TGCGCCAGCAGTCAACCGGGACAGTCCCCTAACTATGGCTACACCTTC
>.|TRBV4-1|.|TRBJ2-1
CASNLFVANNEQFF
TGCGCCAGCAACCTCTTTGTTGCTAACAATGAGCAGTTCTTC
>.|TRBV5-4|TRBD2|TRBJ2-3
CASSLAGGPSTDTQYF
TGTGCCAGCAGCTTGGCGGGAGGACCTAGCACAGATACGCAGTATTTT
>.|TRBV6-5|TRBD1|TRBJ2-7
CASSYGTGYEQYF
TGTGCCAGCAGTTACGGGACAGGGTACGAGCAGTACTTC
>.|TRBV5-8|.|TRBJ1-6
CASRWGLGSPLHF
TGTGCCAGCAGGTGGGGTCTTGGATCACCCCTCCACTTT
>.|TRBV27|.|TRBJ2-7
CASRGTRALHYEQYF
TGTGCCAGCAGGGGAACCAGGGCCCTTCACTACGAGCAGTACTTC
>few|TRBV13|TRBD1|TRBJ1-2
CASSPGTGNGYTF
TGTGCCAGCAGCCCAGGGACAGGGAACGGCTACACCTTC
>few|TRBV6-5|TRBD2|TRBJ2-1
CASSLRGGREFF
TGTGCCAGCAGTTTACGGGGGGGCCGAGAGTTCTTC
>.|TRBV29-1|.|TRBJ1-2
CSVGSLNYGYTF
TGCAGCGTTGGCTCTCTTAACTATGGCTACACCTTC